A single sample gave rise to the 14 T cell receptor beta chains below, sequenced in a study of blood T cell repertoires in COVID-19. Assay used: immunoSEQ multiplex PCR; TCRdb lists only in-frame clones, some missing. The table records some 240,000 clones, around 83% of them present only once. Input material: peripheral blood. Source of these receptors: a woman in her 70s with COVID-19, enrolled during active disease.

The rearrangement links TRBV28 to TRBJ1-1, with TRBD1 matching over 9 bases. Germline loops: CDR1 MDHEN, CDR2 SYDVKM. The ends lost 3 bases at V and 8 bases at J; junction bases unmatched: 10. CDR3 size: 15 residues. As DNA, the CDR3 is TGTGCCAGCAGTTTGATCAGGACAGGGGAGCCGGAAGCTTTCTTT. Its translation: CASSLIRTGEPEAFF.

This chain uses TRBV10-3 with TRBJ2-1; 8 nucleotides line up with TRBD2. The junction had 11 bases not matched to a gene; V was cut back by 3 bases and J by 10 bases. Looked up from germline, CDR1 is ENHRY and CDR2 is SYGVKD. There are 15 residues in the CDR3. Here the CDR3 reads CAISDPAGGGEEQFF. CDR3 in DNA: TGTGCCATCAGTGACCCTGCGGGAGGAGGGGAGGAGCAGTTCTTC.

This chain connects TRBV28 to TRBJ2-5; D gene ambiguous. V was cut by 7 bases and J by 4 bases, with 16 bases left in between. The CDR3 sequence is 14 residues long. Germline V gene lookup returns CDR1 MDHEN and CDR2 SYDVKM. The CDR3 sequence: CASIRDSLGETQYF. The CDR3 DNA reads TGTGCCAGCATCCGCGACTCCTTGGGAGAGACCCAGTACTTC.

The chain combines TRBV9 with TRBJ2-3, with 11 bases lining up with TRBD2. Per the germline V gene, CDR1 is SGDLS and CDR2 is YYNGEE. This CDR3 has 17 amino acids. After removal of 3 bases from V and 0 bases from J, the junction contained 6 bases not matched to a gene. Here the CDR3 DNA reads TGTGCCAGCAGCGCCTCTAGCGGGGGGACTAGCACAGATACGCAGTATTTT. Its protein is CASSASSGGTSTDTQYF.

This chain connects TRBV4-3 to TRBJ1-1; D possibly corresponds to TRBD1 (6 bases). Germline loops: CDR1 LGHNA, CDR2 YSLEER. The CDR3 length is 14 residues. V lost 1 base, J lost 5 bases, and 11 bases lay in between. DNA for the CDR3: TGCGCCAGCAGCCAAGTGGTAGGGGGTACTGAAGCTTTCTTT. Amino acid sequence: CASSQVVGGTEAFF.

V usage is TRBV7-9 and J usage is TRBJ2-1; 9 bases map to TRBD2. Per germline, CDR1 SEHNR and CDR2 FQNEAQ (reference sequence). J was trimmed by 9 bases and V by 7 bases; bases with no gene match: 10. CDR3 size: 14 residues. In DNA form, the CDR3 reads TGTGCCAGCATCCAGGGGACTAGCTTGGGTGAGCAGTTCTTC. Translation: CASIQGTSLGEQFF.

The chain recombines TRBV7-2 with TRBJ2-7; TRBD2 matches 7 bases. The CDR3 totals 17 residues. The germline gives CDR1 SGHTA, CDR2 FQGNSA. The V and J ends lost 0 bases and 5 bases, in that order; junction bases with no gene match: 13. The CDR3 is CASSLAGGSWAYNEQYF. CDR3 in DNA: TGTGCCAGCAGCTTAGCGGGGGGGTCTTGGGCTTATAACGAGCAGTACTTC.

This clone has a handful of counts. The gene calls are TRBV7-9 and TRBJ2-7, with TRBD1 identical over 7 bases. This CDR3 region has 13 residues. The trim removed 5 bases at V and 3 bases at J, leaving 4 bases unmatched. The V gene's germline CDR1 is SEHNR and CDR2 FQNEAQ (reference sequence). In nucleotides, the CDR3 is TGTGCCAGCAGCCCGACAGGGAACTACGAGCAGTACTTC. Translated, it gives CASSPTGNYEQYF.

This clone was detected ten times or more. The rearrangement links TRBV4-1 to TRBJ2-1; tentatively, D is TRBD2 (5 bases). This CDR3 is built from 16 residues. The germline V and J ends were trimmed by 2 bases and 5 bases, with 16 bases remaining between them. Germline values: CDR1 MGHRA, CDR2 YSYEKL. The CDR3 region has the DNA TGCGCCAGCAGCCAAATACTCGACAAGAGGGACAATGAGCAGTTCTTC. Translating gives CASSQILDKRDNEQFF.

The rearrangement links TRBV5-1 to TRBJ1-4; TRBD1 is a possible D gene (5 bases). The CDR3 totals 16 residues. Germline loops: CDR1 SGHRS, CDR2 YFSETQ. Trimming cost V 4 bases and J 5 bases, with 18 bases left between them. The CDR3 DNA sequence: TGCGCCAGCAGCCCCAACTCCAGGGATTACAATGAAAAACTGTTTTTT. Encoded protein: CASSPNSRDYNEKLFF.

The chain combines TRBV28 with TRBJ2-3, with TRBD2 matching over 8 bases. Per germline, CDR1 MDHEN and CDR2 SYDVKM. This CDR3 spans 15 amino acids. V was clipped by 2 bases and J by 4 bases; unmatched bases: 5. The chain's CDR3 is CASSLRREVADTQYF. The CDR3 nucleotides are TGTGCCAGCAGTTTAAGGCGGGAGGTAGCAGATACGCAGTATTTT.

The rearrangement uses TRBV11-2 and TRBJ2-2; D is uncertain. V was shortened by 0 bases and J by 5 bases, with 4 bases between the two germline ends. CDR1 and CDR2 (germline): SGHAT, FQNNGV. This CDR3 contains 13 residues. CDR3 coding DNA: TGTGCCAGCAGCTTAGATACAACCGGGGAGCTGTTTTTT. Amino acids: CASSLDTTGELFF. Variable domain in full (rest from reference TRBV11-2 and TRBJ2-2): EAGVAQSPRYKIIEKRQSVAFWCNPISGHATLYWYQQILGQGPKLLIQFQNNGVVDDSQLPKDRFSAERLKGVDSTLKIQPAKLEDSAVYLCASSLDTTGELFFGEGSRLTVL.

This sequence joins TRBV10-3 and TRBJ1-1; D is unresolved. The ends were cut back, 4 bases at V and 1 base at J, with 10 bases in the middle. Germline lookup yields CDR1 ENHRY and CDR2 SYGVKD. The CDR3 contains 14 residues. This CDR3 reads CAISALLGNTEAFF. Here the CDR3 DNA reads TGTGCCATCAGTGCCCTTCTCGGGAACACTGAAGCTTTCTTT.

The V call is TRBV5-1, the J call TRBJ2-2; TRBD1 is a possible D gene (5 bases). V dropped 0 bases and J dropped 4 bases, with 7 bases sitting between them. The length of the CDR3 is 14 residues. The germline gives CDR1 SGHRS, CDR2 YFSETQ. The CDR3 loop reads CASSLGQGTGELFF. The CDR3 DNA sequence: TGCGCCAGCAGCTTGGGGCAGGGCACCGGGGAGCTGTTTTTT.